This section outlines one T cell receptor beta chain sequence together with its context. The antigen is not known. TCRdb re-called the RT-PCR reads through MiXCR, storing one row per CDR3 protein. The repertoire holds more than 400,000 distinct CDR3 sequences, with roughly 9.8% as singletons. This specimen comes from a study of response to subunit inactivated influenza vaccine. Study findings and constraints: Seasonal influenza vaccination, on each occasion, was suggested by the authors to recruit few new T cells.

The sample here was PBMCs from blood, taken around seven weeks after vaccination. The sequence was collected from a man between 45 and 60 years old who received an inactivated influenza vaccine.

The CDR3 bases are TGTGCCAGCAGCTTAGATCCAGGGTCTTACACAGATACGCAGTATTTT. Residues: CASSLDPGSYTDTQYF. The J gene is TRBJ2-3, the V gene TRBV11-2, with D maybe TRBD1 (5 bases). CDR1 and CDR2 (germline): SGHAT, FQNNGV. CDR3 size: 16 residues. Trimming removed 0 bases at V and 2 bases at J, with 12 bases between.